The 2 T cell receptor beta chains below were found in one sample sequenced in a study of CD8 T cells in ankylosing spondylitis. Antigens of these TCRs are unknown. MiXCR, run by TCRdb on the 5' RACE reads, gives a single entry per CDR3 protein. This table holds 390,000 or so distinct CDR3 sequences, about 22% found once. Whole-study findings and limits: A TCR beta motif made of fewer than 10 highly homologous variants seemed typical of ankylosing spondylitis blood.

Sequencing input: blood, either unsorted or a sorted T cell fraction (not recorded which). These receptor sequences come from a male donor with ankylosing spondylitis.

This clonotype has a handful of counts. This rearrangement joins TRBV29-1 to TRBJ2-1; perhaps TRBD1 as D (5 bases). The CDR3 covers 12 residues. Between the trimmed V and J ends, which lost 3 bases and 8 bases, there was a span of 11 bases. Germline loops: CDR1 SQVTM, CDR2 ANQGSEA. The CDR3 spells CSVEGRAHEQFF. The CDR3 region has the DNA TGCAGCGTTGAGGGCAGGGCCCATGAGCAGTTCTTC.

This clonotype showed up just a few times. This sequence joins TRBV5-1 and TRBJ2-7; 10 bases are shared with TRBD1. This CDR3 has 14 amino acids. Losses at the gene ends were 3 bases for V and 7 bases for J; bases not matched to a gene: 7. CDR1 and CDR2 from the germline V gene are SGHRS and YFSETQ. DNA for the CDR3: TGCGCCAGCAGCTCCCGGGACAGGGGTGGAGAGCAGTACTTC. Residues: CASSSRDRGGEQYF.